This T cell receptor beta chain originates from a study of T cell responses to AZD1222 COVID-19 vaccine. Second-dose intervals of approximately 4 or approximately 12 weeks were pooled. The repertoire was sequenced with immunoSEQ multiplex PCR; TCRdb's copy has only in-frame clones and lacks some. The table shows 130,000 or so clones, with 91% occurring only once. Germline V gene lookup returns CDR1 MNHEY and CDR2 SVGAGI. Trimming took 6 bases from V and 6 from J, leaving 11 bases between them. This CDR3 has 13 amino acids. Sequencing was performed on peripheral blood, taken 28 days after the second AZD1222 dose. The sequence was obtained from an adult who received the AZD1222 COVID-19 vaccine. The chain employs TRBV6-5 and TRBJ2-2, with D perhaps TRBD1 (5 bases). CDR3 loop: CASRGPSAGELFF. CDR3 nucleotide sequence: TGTGCCAGCAGGGGGCCCAGCGCCGGGGAGCTGTTTTTT.